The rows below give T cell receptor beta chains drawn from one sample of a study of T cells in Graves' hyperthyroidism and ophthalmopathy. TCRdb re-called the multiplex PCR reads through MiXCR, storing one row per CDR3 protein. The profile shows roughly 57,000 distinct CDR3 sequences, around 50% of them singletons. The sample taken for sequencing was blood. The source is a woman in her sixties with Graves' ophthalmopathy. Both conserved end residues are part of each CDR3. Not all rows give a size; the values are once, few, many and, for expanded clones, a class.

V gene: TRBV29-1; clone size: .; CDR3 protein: CSGMGLGSSGNTIYF
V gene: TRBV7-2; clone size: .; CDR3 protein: CASSLAGNLYGYTF
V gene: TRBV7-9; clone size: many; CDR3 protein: CASSQLAGVADTQYF
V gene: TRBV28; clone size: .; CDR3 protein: CASSLPASYYEQYF
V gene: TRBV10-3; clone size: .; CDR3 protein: CAISEGSNYGYTF
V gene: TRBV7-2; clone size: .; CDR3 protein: CASSSTGAGIGELFF
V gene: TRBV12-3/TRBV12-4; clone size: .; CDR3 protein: CASSLSRVLNETQYF
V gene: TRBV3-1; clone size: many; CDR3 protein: CASSPLTSGGFYEQYF
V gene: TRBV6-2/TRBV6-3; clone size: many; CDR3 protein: CASSPRGVKLENEQFF
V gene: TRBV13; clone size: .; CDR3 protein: CASSLGVQEEQFF
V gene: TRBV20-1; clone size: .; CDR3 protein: CSASRTGDYEQYF
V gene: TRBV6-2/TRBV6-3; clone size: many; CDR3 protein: CASTSGEITEAFF
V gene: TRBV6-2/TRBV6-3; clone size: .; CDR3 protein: CASRPGTATGELFF
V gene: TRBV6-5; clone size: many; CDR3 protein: CASSLRVREKLFF
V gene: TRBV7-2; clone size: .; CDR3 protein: CASSLALTGEGETQYF
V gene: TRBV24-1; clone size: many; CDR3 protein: CATPPGPGEKLFF
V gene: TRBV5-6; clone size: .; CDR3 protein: CASLRVVPPDTEAFF
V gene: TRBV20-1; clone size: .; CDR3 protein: CSAAGGRETQYF
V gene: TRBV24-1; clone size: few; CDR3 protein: CATSGSGTNTEAFF
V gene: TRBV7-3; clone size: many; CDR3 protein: CASSQGPGTGVTGGELFF
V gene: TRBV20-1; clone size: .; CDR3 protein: CSAAHRGPSGNTF
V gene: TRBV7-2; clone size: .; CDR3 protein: CASSQGSDPYEQYF
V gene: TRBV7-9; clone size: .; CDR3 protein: CASSSVDSASFF
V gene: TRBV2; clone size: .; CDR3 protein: CASTQTSTDTQYF
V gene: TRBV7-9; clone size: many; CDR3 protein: CASSTSIGGTDTQYF
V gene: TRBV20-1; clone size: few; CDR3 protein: CSASPLDTAYEQYF
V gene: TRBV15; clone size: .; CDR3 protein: CATSRDLATYEQYF
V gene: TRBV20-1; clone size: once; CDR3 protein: CSARGARFF
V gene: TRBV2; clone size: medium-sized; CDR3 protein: CASMTESSGNTIYF
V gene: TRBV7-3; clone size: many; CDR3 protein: CASSLGQYNEQFF
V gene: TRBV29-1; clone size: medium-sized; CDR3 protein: CSVGTGENSPLHF
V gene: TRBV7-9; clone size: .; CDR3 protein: CASSLRQTQEAQYF
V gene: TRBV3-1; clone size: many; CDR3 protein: CASSPGTGYNEQFF
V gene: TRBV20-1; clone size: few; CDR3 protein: CSARDRSNYGYTF
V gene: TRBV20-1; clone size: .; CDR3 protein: CSAPIRKLASSISSYEQYF
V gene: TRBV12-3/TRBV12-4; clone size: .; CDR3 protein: CATSFVQGRSGNTIYF
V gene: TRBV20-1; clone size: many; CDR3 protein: CSARDAGSSTDTQYF
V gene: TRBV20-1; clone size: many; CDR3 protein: CSAIQPRGYTDTQYF